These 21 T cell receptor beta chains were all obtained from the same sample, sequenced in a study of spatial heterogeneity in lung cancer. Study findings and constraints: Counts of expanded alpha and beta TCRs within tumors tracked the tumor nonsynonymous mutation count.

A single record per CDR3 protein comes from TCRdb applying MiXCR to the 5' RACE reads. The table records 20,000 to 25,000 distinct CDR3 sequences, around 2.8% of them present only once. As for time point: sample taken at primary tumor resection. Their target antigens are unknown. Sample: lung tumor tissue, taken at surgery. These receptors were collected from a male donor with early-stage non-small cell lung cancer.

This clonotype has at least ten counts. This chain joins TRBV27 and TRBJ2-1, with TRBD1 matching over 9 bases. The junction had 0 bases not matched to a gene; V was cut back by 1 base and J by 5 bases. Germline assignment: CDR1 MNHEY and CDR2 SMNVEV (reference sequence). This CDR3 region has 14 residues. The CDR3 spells CASSLWTGDNEQFF. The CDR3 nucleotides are TGTGCCAGCAGTTTATGGACAGGGGACAATGAGCAGTTCTTC.

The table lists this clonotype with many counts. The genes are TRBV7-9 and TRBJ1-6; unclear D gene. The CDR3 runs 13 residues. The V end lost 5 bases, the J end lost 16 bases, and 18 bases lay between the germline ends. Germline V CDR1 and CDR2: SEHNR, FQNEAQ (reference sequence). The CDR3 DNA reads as TGTGCCAGCAGCCCCTCGTGGGCGAGATTTCTCCACTTT. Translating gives CASSPSWARFLHF.

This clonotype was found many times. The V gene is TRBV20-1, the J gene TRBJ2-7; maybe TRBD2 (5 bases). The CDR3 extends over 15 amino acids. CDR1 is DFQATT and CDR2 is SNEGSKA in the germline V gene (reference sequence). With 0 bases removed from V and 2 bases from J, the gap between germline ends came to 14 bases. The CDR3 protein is CSARDPGVPAYEQYF. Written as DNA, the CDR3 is TGCAGTGCTAGAGACCCCGGGGTTCCGGCCTACGAGCAGTACTTC.

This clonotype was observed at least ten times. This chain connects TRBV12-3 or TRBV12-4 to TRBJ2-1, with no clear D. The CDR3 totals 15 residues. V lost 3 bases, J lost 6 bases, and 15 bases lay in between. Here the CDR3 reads CASSLIVSVRNEQFF. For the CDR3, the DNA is TGTGCCAGCAGTTTGATAGTATCGGTACGCAATGAGCAGTTCTTC.

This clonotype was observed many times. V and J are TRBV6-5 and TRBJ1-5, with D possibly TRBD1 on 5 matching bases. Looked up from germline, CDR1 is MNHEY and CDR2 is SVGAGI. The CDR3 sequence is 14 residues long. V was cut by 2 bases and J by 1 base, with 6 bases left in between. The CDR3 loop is CASSYAGSNQPQHF. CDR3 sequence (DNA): TGTGCCAGCAGTTACGCAGGGAGCAATCAGCCCCAGCATTTT.

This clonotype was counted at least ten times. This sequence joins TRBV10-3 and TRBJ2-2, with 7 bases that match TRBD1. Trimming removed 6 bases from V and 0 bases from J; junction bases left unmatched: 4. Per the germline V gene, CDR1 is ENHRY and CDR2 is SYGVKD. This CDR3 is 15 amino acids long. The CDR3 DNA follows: TGTGCCATCAGAGCCGGGACAGCGAACACCGGGGAGCTGTTTTTT. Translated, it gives CAIRAGTANTGELFF.

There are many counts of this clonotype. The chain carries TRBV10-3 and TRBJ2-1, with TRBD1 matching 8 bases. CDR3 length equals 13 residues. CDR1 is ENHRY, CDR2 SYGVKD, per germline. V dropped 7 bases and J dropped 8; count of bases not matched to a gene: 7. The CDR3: CAIKPRGRDEQFF. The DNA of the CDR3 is TGTGCCATCAAGCCCAGGGGGCGGGATGAGCAGTTCTTC.

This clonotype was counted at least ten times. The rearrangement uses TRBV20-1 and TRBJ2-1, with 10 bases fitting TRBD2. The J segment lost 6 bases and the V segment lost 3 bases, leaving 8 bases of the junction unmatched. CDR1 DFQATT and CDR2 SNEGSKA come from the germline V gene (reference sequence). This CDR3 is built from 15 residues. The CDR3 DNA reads TGCAGTGCTAGGGACGTAGCGGGAGGTTCCAATGAGCAGTTCTTC. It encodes CSARDVAGGSNEQFF.

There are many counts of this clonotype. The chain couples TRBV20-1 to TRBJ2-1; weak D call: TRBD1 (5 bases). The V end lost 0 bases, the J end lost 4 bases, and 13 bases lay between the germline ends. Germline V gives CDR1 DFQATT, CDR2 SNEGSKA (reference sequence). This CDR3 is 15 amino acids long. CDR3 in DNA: TGCAGTGCTAGAGATCGGAAGGGGTATTACAATGAGCAGTTCTTC. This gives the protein CSARDRKGYYNEQFF.

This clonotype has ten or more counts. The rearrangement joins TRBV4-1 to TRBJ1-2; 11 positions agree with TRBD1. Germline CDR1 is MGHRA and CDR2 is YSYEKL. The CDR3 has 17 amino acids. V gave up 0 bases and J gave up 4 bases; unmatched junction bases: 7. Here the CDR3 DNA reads TGCGCCAGCAGCCAAGACCTGGGACAGGGGGTCGTCTATGGCTACACCTTC. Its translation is CASSQDLGQGVVYGYTF.

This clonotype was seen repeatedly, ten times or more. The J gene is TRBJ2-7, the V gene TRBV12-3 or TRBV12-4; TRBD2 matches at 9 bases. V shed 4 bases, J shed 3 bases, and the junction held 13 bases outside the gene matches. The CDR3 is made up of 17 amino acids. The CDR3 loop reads CASSSLASAGGGYEQYF. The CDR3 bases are TGTGCCAGCAGTTCCCTAGCTTCGGCGGGAGGGGGCTACGAGCAGTACTTC.

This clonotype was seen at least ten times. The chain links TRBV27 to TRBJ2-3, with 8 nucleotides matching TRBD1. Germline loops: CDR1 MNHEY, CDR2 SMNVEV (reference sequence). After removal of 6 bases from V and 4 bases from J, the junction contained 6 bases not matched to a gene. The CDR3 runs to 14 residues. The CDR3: CASSRTGLADTQYF. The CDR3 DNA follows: TGTGCCAGCAGCCGGACAGGGCTGGCAGATACGCAGTATTTT.

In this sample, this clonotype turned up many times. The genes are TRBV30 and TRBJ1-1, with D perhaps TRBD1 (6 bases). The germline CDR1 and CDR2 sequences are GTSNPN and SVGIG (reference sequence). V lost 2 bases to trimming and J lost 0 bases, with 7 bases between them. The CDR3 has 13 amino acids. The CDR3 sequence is CAWSQGMNTEAFF. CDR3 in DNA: TGTGCCTGGAGTCAGGGGATGAACACTGAAGCTTTCTTT.

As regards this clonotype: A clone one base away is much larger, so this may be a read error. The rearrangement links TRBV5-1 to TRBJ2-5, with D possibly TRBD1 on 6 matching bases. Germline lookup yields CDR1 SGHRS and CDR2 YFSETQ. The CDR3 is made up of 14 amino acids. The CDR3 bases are TGCGCCGGCAGCACGGCGACAGGCGTAGAGACCCAGTACTTC. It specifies CAGSTATGVETQYF.

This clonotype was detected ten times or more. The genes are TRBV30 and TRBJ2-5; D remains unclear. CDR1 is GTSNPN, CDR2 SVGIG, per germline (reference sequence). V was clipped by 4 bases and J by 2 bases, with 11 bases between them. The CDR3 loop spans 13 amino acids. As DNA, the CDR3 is TGTGCCTGGACCCCTAGAGTACAAGAGACCCAGTACTTC. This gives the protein CAWTPRVQETQYF.

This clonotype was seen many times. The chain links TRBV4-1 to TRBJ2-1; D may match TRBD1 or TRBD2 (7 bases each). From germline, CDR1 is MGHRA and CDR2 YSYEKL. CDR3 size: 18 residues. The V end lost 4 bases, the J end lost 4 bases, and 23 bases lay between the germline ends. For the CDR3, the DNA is TGCGCCAGCAGCCGAGAGGGAGGGGGCACCGGAGATTACAATGAGCAGTTCTTC. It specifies CASSREGGGTGDYNEQFF.

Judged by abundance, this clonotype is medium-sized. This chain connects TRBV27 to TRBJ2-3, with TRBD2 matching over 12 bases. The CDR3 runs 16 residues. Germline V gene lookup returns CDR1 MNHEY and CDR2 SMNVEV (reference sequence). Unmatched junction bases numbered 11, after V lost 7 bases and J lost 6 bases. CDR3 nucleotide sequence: TGTGCCAGCAAACTGTGGACTAGCGGGATCGGCGATACGCAGTATTTT. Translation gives CASKLWTSGIGDTQYF.

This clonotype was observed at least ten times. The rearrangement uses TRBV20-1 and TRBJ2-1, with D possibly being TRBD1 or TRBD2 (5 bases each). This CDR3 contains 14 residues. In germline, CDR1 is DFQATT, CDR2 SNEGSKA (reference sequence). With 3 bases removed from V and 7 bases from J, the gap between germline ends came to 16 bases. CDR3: CSASRGPTLNEQFF. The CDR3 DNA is TGCAGTGCTAGTCGGGGCCCTACGTTAAATGAGCAGTTCTTC.

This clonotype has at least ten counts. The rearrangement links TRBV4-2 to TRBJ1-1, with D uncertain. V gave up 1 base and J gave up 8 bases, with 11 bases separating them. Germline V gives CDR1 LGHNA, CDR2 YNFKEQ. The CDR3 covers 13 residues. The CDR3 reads CASSQVSYPEAFF. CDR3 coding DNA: TGTGCCAGCAGCCAAGTGTCCTACCCCGAAGCTTTCTTT.

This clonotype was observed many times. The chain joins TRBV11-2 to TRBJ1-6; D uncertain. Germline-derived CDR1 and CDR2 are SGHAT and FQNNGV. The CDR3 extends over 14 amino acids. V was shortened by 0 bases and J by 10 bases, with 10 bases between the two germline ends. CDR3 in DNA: TGTGCCAGCAGCTTAGAAGCCAAAAGCTCACCCCTCCACTTT. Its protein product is CASSLEAKSSPLHF.

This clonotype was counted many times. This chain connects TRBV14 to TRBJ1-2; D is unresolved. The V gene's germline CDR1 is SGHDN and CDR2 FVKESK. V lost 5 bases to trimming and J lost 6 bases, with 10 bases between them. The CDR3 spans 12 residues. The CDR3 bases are TGTGCCAGCAGCTGGGGTAGGGATGGCTACACCTTC. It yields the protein CASSWGRDGYTF.